This TCR beta chain came from a study of cytomegalovirus exposure and HLA in healthy donors. Study-level points and caveats: There were some V segments, including TRBV6-2 and TRBV6-3, excluded as indistinguishable. For TCR beta chains, V- and J-gene trimming was later linked to a missense DCLRE1C variant.

CDR3 length: 15 amino acids. The V gene's germline CDR1 is SGHDN and CDR2 FVKESK. Trimming cost V 4 bases and J 1 base; bases outside gene matches: 5. It was with 60 Vbeta and 13 Jbeta primers that the PCR ran. Some clones are missing from TCRdb's copy, which holds only in-frame ones; the method was immunoSEQ multiplex PCR. The sample holds approximately 170,000 clones, just under 75% seen once. This clone was picked up a small number of times. As yet, its antigen is unknown. This receptor was identified in a woman in her 30s in good health and CMV-seropositive. The specimen sequenced was PBMCs. This rearrangement joins TRBV14 to TRBJ2-3; the match to TRBD2 covers 7 bases. The CDR3 protein is CASSRGGRGTDTQYF. Here the CDR3 DNA reads TGTGCCAGCAGCCGGGGGGGACGTGGCACAGATACGCAGTATTTT. Filled out from reference TRBV14 and TRBJ2-3, the complete variable domain reads EAGVTQFPSHSVIEKGQTVTLRCDPISGHDNLYWYRRVMGKEIKFLLHFVKESKQDESGMPNNRFLAERTGGTYSTLKVQPAELEDSGVYFCASSRGGRGTDTQYFGPGTRLTVL.